This T cell receptor beta chain was identified during a study of blood T cell repertoires in COVID-19. Study-wide background: Sources were T cells, B-cell-depleted T cells, or PBMCs; the material itself was cDNA or gDNA.

The length of the CDR3 is 16 residues. Germline-derived CDR1 and CDR2 are SGHAT and FQNNGV. With 5 bases removed from V and 0 bases from J, the gap between germline ends came to 14 bases. Cohort assignment relied on participant-reported clinical history. Cohort 3 recovery required two negative PCRs, clearance, or symptom resolution. TCRdb's copy holds only in-frame clones and misses some; the assay was immunoSEQ multiplex PCR. The data show 150,000 to 200,000 clones, under 85% seen once. Input material: PBMCs or T cells enriched from blood (not recorded which). This receptor was identified in a man aged 50 or older who had recovered from COVID-19. The gene calls are TRBV11-2 and TRBJ1-5, with D perhaps matching TRBD1 (6 bases). The CDR3 loop reads CASSRSGTNSNQPQHF. The CDR3 bases are TGTGCCAGCAGCCGGAGCGGGACAAATAGCAATCAGCCCCAGCATTTT.